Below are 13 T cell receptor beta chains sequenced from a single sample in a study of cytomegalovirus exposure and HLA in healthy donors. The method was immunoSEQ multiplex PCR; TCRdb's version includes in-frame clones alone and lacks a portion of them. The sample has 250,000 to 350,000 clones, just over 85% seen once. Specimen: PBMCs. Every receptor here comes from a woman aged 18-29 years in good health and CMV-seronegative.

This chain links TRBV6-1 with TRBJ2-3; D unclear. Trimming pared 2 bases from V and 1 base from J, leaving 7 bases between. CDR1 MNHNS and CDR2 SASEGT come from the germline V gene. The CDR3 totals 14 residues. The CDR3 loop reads CASSERVRTDTQYF. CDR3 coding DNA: TGTGCCAGCAGTGAAAGAGTCCGCACAGATACGCAGTATTTT.

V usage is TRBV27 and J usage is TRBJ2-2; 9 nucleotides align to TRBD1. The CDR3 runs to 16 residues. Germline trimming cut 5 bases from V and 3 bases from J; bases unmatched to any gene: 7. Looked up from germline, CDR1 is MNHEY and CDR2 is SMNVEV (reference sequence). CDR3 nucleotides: TGTGCCAGCAGTCCCGGGGGACAGGGAGACACCGGGGAGCTGTTTTTT. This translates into CASSPGGQGDTGELFF.

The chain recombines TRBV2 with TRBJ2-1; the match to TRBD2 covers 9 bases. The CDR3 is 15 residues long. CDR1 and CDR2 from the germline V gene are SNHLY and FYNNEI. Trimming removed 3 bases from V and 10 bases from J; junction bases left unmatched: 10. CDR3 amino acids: CASSDPAGGSGEQFF. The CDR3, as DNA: TGTGCCAGCAGTGATCCAGCGGGAGGATCTGGGGAGCAGTTCTTC.

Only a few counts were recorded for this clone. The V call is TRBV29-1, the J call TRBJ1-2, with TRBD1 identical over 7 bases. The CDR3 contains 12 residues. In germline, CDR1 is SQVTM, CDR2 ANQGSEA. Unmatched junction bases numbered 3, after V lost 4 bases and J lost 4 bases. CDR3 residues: CSVGQGLYGYTF. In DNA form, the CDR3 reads TGCAGCGTTGGACAGGGCCTCTATGGCTACACCTTC. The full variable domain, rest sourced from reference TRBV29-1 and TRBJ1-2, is SAVISQKPSRDICQRGTSLTIQCQVDSQVTMMFWYRQQPGQSLTLIATANQGSEATYESGFVIDKFPISRPNLTFSTLTVSNMSPEDSSIYLCSVGQGLYGYTFGSGTRLTVV.

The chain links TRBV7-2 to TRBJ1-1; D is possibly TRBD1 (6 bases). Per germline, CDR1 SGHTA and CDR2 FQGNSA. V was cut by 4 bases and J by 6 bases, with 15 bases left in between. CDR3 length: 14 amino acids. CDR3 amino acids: CASSSQQGAPEAFF. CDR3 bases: TGTGCCAGCAGCTCCCAACAGGGAGCACCTGAAGCTTTCTTT. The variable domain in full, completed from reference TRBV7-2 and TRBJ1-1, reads GAGVSQSPSNKVTEKGKDVELRCDPISGHTALYWYRQSLGQGLEFLIYFQGNSAPDKSGLPSDRFSAERTGGSVSTLTIQRTQQEDSAVYLCASSSQQGAPEAFFGQGTRLTVV.

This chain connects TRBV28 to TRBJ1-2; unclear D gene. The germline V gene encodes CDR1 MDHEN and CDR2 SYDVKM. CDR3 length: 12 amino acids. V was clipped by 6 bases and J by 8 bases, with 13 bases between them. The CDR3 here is CASRNPGAGYTF. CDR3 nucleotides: TGTGCCAGCAGGAATCCAGGTGCGGGCTACACCTTC.

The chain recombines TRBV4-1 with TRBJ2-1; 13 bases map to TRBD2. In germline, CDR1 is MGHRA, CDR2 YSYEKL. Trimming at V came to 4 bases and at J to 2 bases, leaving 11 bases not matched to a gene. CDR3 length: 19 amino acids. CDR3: CASSPGLAGRLPTYNEQFF. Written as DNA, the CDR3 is TGCGCCAGCAGCCCGGGACTAGCGGGGCGCCTTCCAACCTACAATGAGCAGTTCTTC.

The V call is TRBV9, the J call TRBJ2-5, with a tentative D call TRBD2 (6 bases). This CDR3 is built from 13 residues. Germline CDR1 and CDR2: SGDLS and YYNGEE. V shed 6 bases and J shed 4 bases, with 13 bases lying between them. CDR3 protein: CASNIQEGETQYF. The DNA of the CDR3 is TGTGCCAGCAATATTCAGGAGGGAGAGACCCAGTACTTC.

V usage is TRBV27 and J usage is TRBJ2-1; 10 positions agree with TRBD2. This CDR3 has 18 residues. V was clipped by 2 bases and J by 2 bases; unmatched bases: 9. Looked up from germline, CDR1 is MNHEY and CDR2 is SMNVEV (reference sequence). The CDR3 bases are TGTGCCAGCAGTTTAATCCCAAAAAGCGGGAGGGCCTACAATGAGCAGTTCTTC. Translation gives CASSLIPKSGRAYNEQFF.

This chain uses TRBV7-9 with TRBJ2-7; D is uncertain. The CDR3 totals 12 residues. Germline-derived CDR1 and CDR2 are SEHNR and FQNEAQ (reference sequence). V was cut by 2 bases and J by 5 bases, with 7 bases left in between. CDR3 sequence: CASSLSFNEQYF. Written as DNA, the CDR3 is TGTGCCAGCAGCTTATCGTTTAACGAGCAGTACTTC.

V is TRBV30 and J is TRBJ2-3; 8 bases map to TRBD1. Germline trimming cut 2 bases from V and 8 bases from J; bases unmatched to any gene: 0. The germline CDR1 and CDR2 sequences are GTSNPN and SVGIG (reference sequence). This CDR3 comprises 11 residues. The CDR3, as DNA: TGTGCCTGGAGTACAGGGGGTACGCAGTATTTT. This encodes CAWSTGGTQYF.

The CDR3 here is CASSQLSRDNNEKLFF. Written as DNA, the CDR3 is TGTGCCAGCAGCCAATTAAGTAGGGACAATAATGAAAAACTGTTTTTT. The chain links TRBV14 to TRBJ1-4, with TRBD1 as a possible D gene (6 bases). The germline gives CDR1 SGHDN, CDR2 FVKESK. The CDR3 is 16 residues long. Trimming cost V 2 bases and J 4 bases, with 14 bases left between them.

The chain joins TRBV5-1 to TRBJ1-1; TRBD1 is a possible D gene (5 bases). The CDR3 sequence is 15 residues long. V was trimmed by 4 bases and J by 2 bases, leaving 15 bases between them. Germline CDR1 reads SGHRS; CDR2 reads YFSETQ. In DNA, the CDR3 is TGCGCCAGCAGCACCATCGACAGCCATAACACTGAAGCTTTCTTT. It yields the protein CASSTIDSHNTEAFF. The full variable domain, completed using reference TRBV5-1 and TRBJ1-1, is KAGVTQTPRYLIKTRGQQVTLSCSPISGHRSVSWYQQTPGQGLQFLFEYFSETQRNKGNFPGRFSGRQFSNSRSEMNVSTLELGDSALYLCASSTIDSHNTEAFFGQGTRLTVV.